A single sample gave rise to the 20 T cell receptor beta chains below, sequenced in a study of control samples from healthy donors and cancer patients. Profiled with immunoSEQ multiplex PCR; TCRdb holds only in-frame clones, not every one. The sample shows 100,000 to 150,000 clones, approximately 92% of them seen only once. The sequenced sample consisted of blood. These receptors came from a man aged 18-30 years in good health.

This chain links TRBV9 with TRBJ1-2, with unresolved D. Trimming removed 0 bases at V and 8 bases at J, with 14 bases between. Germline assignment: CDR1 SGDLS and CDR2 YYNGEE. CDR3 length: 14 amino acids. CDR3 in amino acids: CASSVGGKVEGYTF. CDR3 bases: TGTGCCAGCAGCGTAGGCGGGAAGGTCGAAGGCTACACCTTC.

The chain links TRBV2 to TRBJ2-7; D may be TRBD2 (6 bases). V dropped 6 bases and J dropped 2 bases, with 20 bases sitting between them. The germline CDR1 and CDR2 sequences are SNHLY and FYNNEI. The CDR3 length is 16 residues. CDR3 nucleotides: TGTGCCAGCAGACAATCATCCGGGACTGCAGCCTACGAGCAGTACTTC. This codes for CASRQSSGTAAYEQYF. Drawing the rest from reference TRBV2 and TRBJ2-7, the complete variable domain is EPEVTQTPSHQVTQMGQEVILRCVPISNHLYFYWYRQILGQKVEFLVSFYNNEISEKSEIFDDQFSVERPDGSNFTLKIRSTKLEDSAMYFCASRQSSGTAAYEQYFGPGTRLTVT.

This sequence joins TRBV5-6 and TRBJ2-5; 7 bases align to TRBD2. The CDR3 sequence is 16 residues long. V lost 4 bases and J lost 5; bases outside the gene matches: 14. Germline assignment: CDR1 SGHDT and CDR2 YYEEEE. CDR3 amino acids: CASSLFPGLGGETQYF. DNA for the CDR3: TGTGCCAGCAGCCTGTTTCCGGGCCTCGGGGGGGAGACCCAGTACTTC.

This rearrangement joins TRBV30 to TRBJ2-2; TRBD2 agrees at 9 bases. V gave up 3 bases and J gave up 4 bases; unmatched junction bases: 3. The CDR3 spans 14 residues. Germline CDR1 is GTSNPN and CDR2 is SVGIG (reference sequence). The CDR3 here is CAWRRGGRTGELFF. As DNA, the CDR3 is TGTGCCTGGAGGCGGGGGGGTCGCACCGGGGAGCTGTTTTTT.

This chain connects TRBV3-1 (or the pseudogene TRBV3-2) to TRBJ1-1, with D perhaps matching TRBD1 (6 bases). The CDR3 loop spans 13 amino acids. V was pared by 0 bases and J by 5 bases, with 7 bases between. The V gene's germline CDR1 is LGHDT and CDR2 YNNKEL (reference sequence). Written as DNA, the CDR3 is TGTGCCAGCAGCCAAGAACAGGGAACTGAAGCTTTCTTT. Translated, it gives CASSQEQGTEAFF.

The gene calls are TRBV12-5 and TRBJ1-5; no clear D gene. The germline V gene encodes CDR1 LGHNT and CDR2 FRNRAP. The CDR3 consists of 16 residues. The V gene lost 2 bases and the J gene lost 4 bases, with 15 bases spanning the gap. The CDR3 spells CASGLLPGEANQPQHF. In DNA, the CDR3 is TGTGCTAGTGGTTTGCTTCCCGGGGAGGCGAATCAGCCCCAGCATTTT.

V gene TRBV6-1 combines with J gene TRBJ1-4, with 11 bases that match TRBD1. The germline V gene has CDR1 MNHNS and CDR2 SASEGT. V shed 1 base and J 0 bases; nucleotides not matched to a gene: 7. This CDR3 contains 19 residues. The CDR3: CASSEVTGQGAATNEKLFF. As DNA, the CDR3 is TGTGCCAGCAGTGAAGTTACTGGACAGGGGGCCGCAACTAATGAAAAACTGTTTTTT.

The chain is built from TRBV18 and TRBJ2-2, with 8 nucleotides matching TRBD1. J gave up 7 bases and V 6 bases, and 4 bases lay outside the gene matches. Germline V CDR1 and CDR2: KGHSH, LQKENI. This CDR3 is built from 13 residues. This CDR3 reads CASSGGQGGELFF. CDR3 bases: TGTGCCAGCTCTGGCGGACAGGGCGGGGAGCTGTTTTTT.

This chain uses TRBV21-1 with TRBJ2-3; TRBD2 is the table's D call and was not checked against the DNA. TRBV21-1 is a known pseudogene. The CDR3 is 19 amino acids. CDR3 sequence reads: CASTFTLRGTSGVADTQYF. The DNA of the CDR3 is TGTGCCAGCACCTTCACCCTCCGTGGGACTAGCGGGGTAGCAGATACGCAGTATTTT.

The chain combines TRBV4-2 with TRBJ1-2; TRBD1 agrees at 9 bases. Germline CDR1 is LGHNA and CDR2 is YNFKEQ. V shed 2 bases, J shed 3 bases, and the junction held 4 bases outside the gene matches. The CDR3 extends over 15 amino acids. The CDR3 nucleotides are TGTGCCAGCAGCCAAACACAGGGGGCGCACTATGGCTACACCTTC. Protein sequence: CASSQTQGAHYGYTF.

This chain's CDR3 is CASSKNRGYEQYF. CDR3 nucleotide sequence: TGTGCCAGTAGTAAAAACAGGGGCTACGAGCAGTACTTC. The chain couples TRBV19 to TRBJ2-7; 7 bases are a match to TRBD1. The CDR3 extends over 13 amino acids. With V trimmed by 4 bases and J by 3 bases, 3 bases remained unmatched. CDR1 LNHDA and CDR2 SQIVND come from the germline V gene (reference sequence).

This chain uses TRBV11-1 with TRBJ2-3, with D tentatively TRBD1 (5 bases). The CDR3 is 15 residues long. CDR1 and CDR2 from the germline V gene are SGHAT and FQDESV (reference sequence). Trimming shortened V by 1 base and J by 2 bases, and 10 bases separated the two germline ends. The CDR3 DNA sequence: TGTGCCAGCAGCTTAGAGGGGAAATCCACAGATACGCAGTATTTT. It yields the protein CASSLEGKSTDTQYF. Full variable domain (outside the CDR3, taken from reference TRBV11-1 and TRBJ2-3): EAEVAQSPRYKITEKSQAVAFWCDPISGHATLYWYRQILGQGPELLVQFQDESVVDDSQLPKDRFSAERLKGVDSTLKIQPAELGDSAMYLCASSLEGKSTDTQYFGPGTRLTVL.

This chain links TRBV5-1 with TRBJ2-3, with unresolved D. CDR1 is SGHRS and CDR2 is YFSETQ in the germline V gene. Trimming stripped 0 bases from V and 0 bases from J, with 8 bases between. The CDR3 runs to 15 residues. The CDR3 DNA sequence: TGCGCCAGCAGCTTGGCCCGGCCTAGCACAGATACGCAGTATTTT. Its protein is CASSLARPSTDTQYF.

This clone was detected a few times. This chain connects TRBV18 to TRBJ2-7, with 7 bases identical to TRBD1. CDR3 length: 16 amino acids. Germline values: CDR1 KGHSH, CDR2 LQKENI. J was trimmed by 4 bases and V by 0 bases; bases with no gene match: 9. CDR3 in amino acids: CASSPPGTGQLYEQYF. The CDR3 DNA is TGTGCCAGCTCACCACCGGGGACGGGACAGCTTTACGAGCAGTACTTC.

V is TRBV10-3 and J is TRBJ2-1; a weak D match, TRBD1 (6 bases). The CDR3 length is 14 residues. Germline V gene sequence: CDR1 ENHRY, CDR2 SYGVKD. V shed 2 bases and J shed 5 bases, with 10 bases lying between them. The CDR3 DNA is TGTGCCATCAGTGAGCAGGGGTCGGACAATGAGCAGTTCTTC. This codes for CAISEQGSDNEQFF.

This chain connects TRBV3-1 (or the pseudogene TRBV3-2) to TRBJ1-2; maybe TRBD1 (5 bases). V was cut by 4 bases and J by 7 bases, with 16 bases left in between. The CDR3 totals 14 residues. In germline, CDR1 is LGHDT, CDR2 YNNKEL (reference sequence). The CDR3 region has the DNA TGTGCCAGCAGCCCGGGGGGGTTTTATGGTGGCTACACCTTC. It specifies CASSPGGFYGGYTF.

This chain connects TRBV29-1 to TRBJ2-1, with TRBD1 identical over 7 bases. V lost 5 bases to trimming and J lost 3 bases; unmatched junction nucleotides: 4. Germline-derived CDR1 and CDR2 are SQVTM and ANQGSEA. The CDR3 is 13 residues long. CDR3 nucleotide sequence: TGCAGCGTTCGATCAGGGGGCTACAATGAGCAGTTCTTC. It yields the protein CSVRSGGYNEQFF.

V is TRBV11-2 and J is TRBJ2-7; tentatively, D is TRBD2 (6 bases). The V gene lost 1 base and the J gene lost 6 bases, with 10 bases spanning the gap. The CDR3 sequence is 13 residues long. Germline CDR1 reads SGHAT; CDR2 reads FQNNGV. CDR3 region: CASSLVLGGEQYF. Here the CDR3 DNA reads TGTGCCAGCAGCTTAGTCCTCGGGGGCGAGCAGTACTTC.

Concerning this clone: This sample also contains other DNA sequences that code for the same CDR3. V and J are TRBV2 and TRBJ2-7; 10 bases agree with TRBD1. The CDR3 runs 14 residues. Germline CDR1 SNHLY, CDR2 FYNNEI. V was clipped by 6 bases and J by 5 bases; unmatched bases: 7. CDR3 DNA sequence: TGTGCCAGCAGGGGGGACAGGGGTCGGGACGAGCAGTACTTC. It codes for CASRGDRGRDEQYF.

CDR3 region: CASRPQGTYSFNTEAFF. In nucleotides, the CDR3 is TGTGCCAGCAGGCCTCAAGGGACATACTCCTTTAACACTGAAGCTTTCTTT. The rearrangement uses TRBV7-9 and TRBJ1-1, with D perhaps matching TRBD1 (6 bases). Germline CDR1 reads SEHNR; CDR2 reads FQNEAQ (reference sequence). The V and J ends lost 6 bases and 2 bases respectively, with 22 bases between them. The CDR3 has 17 residues.